This T cell receptor beta chain came from a study of OX40 agonist ivuxolimab in advanced cancers. Study-wide background: Ivuxolimab, an antibody acting as an agonist of OX40 (CD134), was used to treat patients. With a range of roughly 20 to 90, age averaged 60 years, and 65% to 85% were male. Roughly two fifths of patients had received prior checkpoint inhibitor therapy.

Overall study findings and caveats: Fewer expanded clones were found on average in CD4+ than in CD8+ T cells.

Notes on this clone: What it binds is not known.

Germline CDR1 is SGHNT and CDR2 is YENEEA. The CDR3 is made up of 12 amino acids. Deletions cut 1 base from V and 7 bases from J, with 5 bases between. Libraries were prepared by immunoSEQ multiplex PCR; TCRdb keeps only in-frame clonotypes and omits some of them. The table has around 83,000 clones, roughly 91% seen once. The TCR originated in an adult with an advanced solid tumor such as melanoma, head and neck, liver or kidney cancer. The J gene is TRBJ2-1, the V gene TRBV11-3; the D is unclear. The material sequenced was CD4+ or CD8+ T cells sorted from blood, taken in a trial of the OX40 agonist ivuxolimab. The CDR3 loop reads CASSLVQNEQFF. CDR3 nucleotide sequence: TGTGCCAGCAGCTTAGTCCAAAATGAGCAGTTCTTC.